These 18 T cell receptor beta chains came from one sample sequenced in a study of T cell responses to AZD1222 COVID-19 vaccine. TCRdb's copy holds only in-frame clones and misses some; the assay was immunoSEQ multiplex PCR. The data contain some 150,000 clones, 70% to 90% of them singletons. The source was peripheral blood, collected on day 0 of AZD1222 vaccination. These receptors were obtained from an adult in good health.

This clone was observed once. The rearrangement uses TRBV20-1 and TRBJ1-6; D is ambiguous. V shed 4 bases and J shed 8 bases, with 6 bases lying between them. The CDR3 contains 11 residues. CDR1 and CDR2 (germline): DFQATT, SNEGSKA (reference sequence). CDR3 region: CSATRDSPLHF. In DNA form, the CDR3 reads TGCAGTGCTACCAGAGATTCACCCCTCCACTTT.

A few counts support this clone. This sequence joins TRBV6-2 or TRBV6-3 and TRBJ1-5; tentatively, D is TRBD1 (5 bases). This CDR3 spans 14 amino acids. V was clipped by 5 bases and J by 4 bases, with 12 bases between them. Germline CDR1 and CDR2: MNHEY and SVGEGT. CDR3 sequence (DNA): TGTGCCAGCAGTCCCGGGACGGAAAATCAGCCCCAGCATTTT. It translates to CASSPGTENQPQHF.

The chain is built from TRBV18 and TRBJ2-2; 7 bases are a match to TRBD1. Germline V gene lookup returns CDR1 KGHSH and CDR2 LQKENI. This CDR3 is built from 16 residues. The ends lost 2 bases at V and 7 bases at J; junction bases unmatched: 10. CDR3 region: CASSPGYRGQGGELFF. For the CDR3, the DNA is TGTGCCAGCTCACCAGGGTATAGGGGGCAGGGCGGGGAGCTGTTTTTT.

The chain carries TRBV11-2 and TRBJ2-5; the D gene is possibly TRBD2 (6 bases). Germline loops: CDR1 SGHAT, CDR2 FQNNGV. Trimming pared 4 bases from V and 5 bases from J, leaving 17 bases between. The CDR3 spans 15 residues. The chain's CDR3 is CASSSGLLGGETQYF. Written as DNA, the CDR3 is TGTGCCAGCAGCTCCGGCCTCCTAGGAGGGGAGACCCAGTACTTC.

This clone has a single count. V and J are TRBV15 and TRBJ1-1; the D is unclear. In germline, CDR1 is LNHNV, CDR2 YYDKDF (reference sequence). This CDR3 has 11 residues. Trimming removed 3 bases from V and 1 base from J, with 0 bases in between. In nucleotides, the CDR3 is TGTGCCACCAGCAGGAACACTGAAGCTTTCTTT. It specifies CATSRNTEAFF.

The V call is TRBV9, the J call TRBJ2-1; 12 bases match TRBD1. This CDR3 is built from 18 residues. The germline gives CDR1 SGDLS, CDR2 YYNGEE. With 3 bases clipped from V and 4 bases from J, the junction kept 11 bases outside the gene matches. CDR3 sequence reads: CASSEGDRGRQSYNEQFF. In DNA, the CDR3 is TGTGCCAGCAGCGAGGGGGACAGGGGGCGGCAAAGTTACAATGAGCAGTTCTTC.

J is TRBJ1-5 and V is TRBV18; TRBD1 matches at 7 bases. Trimming at V came to 2 bases and at J to 0 bases, leaving 4 bases not matched to a gene. CDR3 length: 16 residues. Germline V gene sequence: CDR1 KGHSH, CDR2 LQKENI. The CDR3 nucleotides are TGTGCCAGCTCACCAACGCCAGGGGGTAGCAATCAGCCCCAGCATTTT. It specifies CASSPTPGGSNQPQHF.

This clone has a single count. This chain joins TRBV4-1 and TRBJ2-1; tentatively, D is TRBD1 or TRBD2 (6 bases each). Germline V CDR1 and CDR2: MGHRA, YSYEKL. The CDR3 is 18 amino acids. V lost 2 bases to trimming and J lost 0 bases, with 17 bases between them. CDR3 sequence reads: CASSQRFGGANSYNEQFF. The CDR3, as DNA: TGCGCCAGCAGCCAACGGTTCGGGGGCGCAAACTCCTACAATGAGCAGTTCTTC.

The chain uses TRBV5-3 and TRBJ1-4; D perhaps matches TRBD1 (6 bases). TRBV5-3 is an open reading frame whose function is uncertain. Trimming pared 4 bases from V and 8 bases from J, leaving 18 bases between. The CDR3 spans 15 residues. The CDR3 region is CARSPHKGGREKLFF. The CDR3 DNA sequence: TGTGCCAGAAGCCCCCATAAGGGGGGACGGGAAAAACTGTTTTTT.

The rearrangement uses TRBV3-1 (or the pseudogene TRBV3-2) and TRBJ1-5; D not resolved. V lost 0 bases, J lost 7 bases, and 7 bases lay in between. This CDR3 comprises 13 residues. Looked up from germline, CDR1 is LGHDT and CDR2 is YNNKEL (reference sequence). DNA of the CDR3: TGTGCCAGCAGCCAAGATGGGAGGCAGCCCCAGCATTTT. Protein sequence: CASSQDGRQPQHF.

The V call is TRBV10-2, the J call TRBJ2-5, with TRBD2 matching 14 bases. V lost 4 bases, J lost 1 base, and 5 bases stayed unmatched. The CDR3 extends over 17 amino acids. CDR1 and CDR2 (germline): WSHSY, SAAADI. The CDR3, as DNA: TGCGCCAGCAGTGCCGGACTAGCGGGAGGCATCCAAGAGACCCAGTACTTC. This sequence encodes CASSAGLAGGIQETQYF.

On this clone itself: At one end the junction does not follow the germline gene, possibly because of a read error. The rearrangement joins TRBV6-6 to TRBJ2-1, with 8 bases matching TRBD2. Germline CDR1 MNHNY, CDR2 SVGAGI (reference sequence). The CDR3 is 13 amino acids. The CDR3 loop reads CASRPFSGGQGIF. The CDR3 bases are TGTGCCAGCAGACCCTTTTCGGGAGGGCAGGGTATCTTC.

V usage is TRBV19 and J usage is TRBJ2-1; 13 bases agree with TRBD2. Trimming removed 3 bases from V and 8 bases from J; junction bases left unmatched: 4. Germline CDR1 and CDR2: LNHDA and SQIVND (reference sequence). This CDR3 is built from 15 residues. The CDR3 loop is CASSIGLAGVDEQFF. The CDR3 bases are TGTGCCAGTAGTATCGGACTAGCGGGAGTCGATGAGCAGTTCTTC.

This clone was found once. The chain combines TRBV5-1 with TRBJ2-7; 9 bases align to TRBD1. The CDR3 extends over 13 amino acids. V shed 6 bases and J 2 bases; nucleotides not matched to a gene: 3. The V gene's germline CDR1 is SGHRS and CDR2 YFSETQ. The chain's CDR3 is CASTWDRAYEQYF. The CDR3 DNA reads TGCGCCAGCACCTGGGACAGGGCCTACGAGCAGTACTTC.

The chain employs TRBV19 and TRBJ2-2; D unclear. The CDR3 totals 13 residues. Germline V lookup: CDR1 LNHDA, CDR2 SQIVND (reference sequence). V shed 7 bases and J shed 4 bases, with 10 bases lying between them. CDR3 region: CASTKGVTGELFF. The CDR3, as DNA: TGTGCCAGTACCAAGGGTGTCACCGGGGAGCTGTTTTTT.

Comments on this clone: Other DNA sequences in this specimen translate into the identical CDR3. This chain connects TRBV29-1 to TRBJ1-5, with 7 bases fitting TRBD1. CDR3 length equals 13 residues. Germline V lookup: CDR1 SQVTM, CDR2 ANQGSEA. Trimming took 4 bases from V and 4 from J; bases not matched to a gene: 4. The CDR3 is CSVGQGGNQPQHF. In nucleotides, the CDR3 is TGCAGCGTTGGACAGGGTGGTAATCAGCCCCAGCATTTT.

This chain joins TRBV2 and TRBJ2-3, with D tentatively TRBD1 (5 bases). CDR3 length: 11 residues. The germline gives CDR1 SNHLY, CDR2 FYNNEI. V lost 7 bases, J lost 4 bases, and 6 bases lay in between. CDR3 in amino acids: CASKGADTQYF. DNA for the CDR3: TGTGCCAGCAAAGGGGCAGATACGCAGTATTTT.

This clone was picked up one time. The V call is TRBV9, the J call TRBJ1-6; D remains ambiguous. Trimming left V 1 base short and J 5 bases short, with 13 bases between. The CDR3 runs to 16 residues. Germline CDR1 reads SGDLS; CDR2 reads YYNGEE. This chain's CDR3 is CASSVSPNPHNSPLHF. Written as DNA, the CDR3 is TGTGCCAGCAGCGTAAGCCCTAACCCCCATAATTCACCCCTCCACTTT.